This T cell receptor beta chain emerged from a study of T cell repertoires in cytomegalovirus infection. In regard to this clonotype: Its antigen is as yet unknown.

General study points: CMV-specific TCR beta clonotypes restricted by HLA-C were the ones dominating the ex vivo response.

TCRdb itself ran the reads through MiXCR, one entry per CDR3 protein. The sample consists of under 150,000 distinct CDR3 sequences, 30% of them appearing once. This CDR3 contains 13 residues. Germline V gene data show CDR1 as DFQATT and CDR2 as SNEGSKA (reference sequence). V was clipped by 1 base and J by 0 bases, with 7 bases between them. Sequenced here: CD8+ T cells from cultured PBMCs, sampled from culture after CMV antigen stimulation. V usage is TRBV20-1 and J usage is TRBJ2-7; D unresolved. This sequence was found in a human donor in good health (CMV status not recorded). Some clones in this sample may be carry-over from other donors' samples. The CDR3 bases are TGCAGTGCTAGAGTGCAGTACTCCTACGAGCAGTACTTC. Translation: CSARVQYSYEQYF.